Each of the 18 T cell receptor beta chains below was sequenced from the same sample in a study of blood T cell repertoires in COVID-19 (dated by TCRdb to 2018 to 2021). Libraries came from the immunoSEQ multiplex PCR assay. Here the immuneACCESS table is served through TCRdb, limited to in-frame sequences with V and J called. Missing clones are a known gap in these copies; in checked studies unresolved V genes cover under half, and the rest lacks a known reason. Within this sample are about 130,000 clones, with 85% of them counted one time only. The ten largest clones represent under 8% of the sample. The sequenced material came from peripheral blood. All receptors come from a man older than 75 with active or convalescent COVID-19.

V and J are TRBV9 and TRBJ2-2; 8 bases align to TRBD2. Germline V lookup: CDR1 SGDLS, CDR2 YYNGEE. The CDR3 extends over 14 amino acids. V was pared by 4 bases and J by 8 bases, with 7 bases of the junction left unmatched. DNA of the CDR3: TGTGCCAGCAGCTCGGGACTAGATTCGGGGGAGCTGTTTTTT. This gives the protein CASSSGLDSGELFF.

This rearrangement joins TRBV3-1 (or the pseudogene TRBV3-2) to TRBJ1-3, with TRBD1 matching over 7 bases. J gave up 7 bases and V 1 base, and 10 bases lay outside the gene matches. This CDR3 comprises 16 residues. Germline V CDR1 and CDR2: LGHDT, YNNKEL (reference sequence). DNA of the CDR3: TGTGCCAGCAGCCAAGTGACAGGGTCTTCTTGGAACACCATATATTTT. Amino acid sequence: CASSQVTGSSWNTIYF.

The J gene is TRBJ1-2, the V gene TRBV3-1 (or the pseudogene TRBV3-2); D possibly corresponds to TRBD1 (5 bases). There are 14 residues in the CDR3. The germline V gene encodes CDR1 LGHDT and CDR2 YNNKEL (reference sequence). V lost 0 bases and J lost 12, with 17 bases in between. The CDR3 DNA reads as TGTGCCAGCAGCCAAGATAGGAGCGGGGGAACTCACACCTTC. Translated: CASSQDRSGGTHTF.

The CDR3 protein is CASKGISGAYEQYF. The CDR3 nucleotides read TGTGCCAGCAAGGGAATTAGCGGCGCCTACGAGCAGTACTTC. V is TRBV2 and J is TRBJ2-7; TRBD2 might be the D (6 bases). The CDR3 is made up of 14 amino acids. Germline CDR1 SNHLY, CDR2 FYNNEI. Trimming stripped 7 bases from V and 2 bases from J, with 15 bases between.

This chain joins TRBV7-8 and TRBJ2-7, with 9 bases that match TRBD1. CDR3 length equals 16 residues. Germline-derived CDR1 and CDR2 are SGHVS and FQNEAQ. V lost 4 bases, J lost 0 bases, and 7 bases stayed unmatched. The CDR3 coding sequence is TGTGCCAGCAGCTCCCACCGGGACAGGGCCTCCTACGAGCAGTACTTC. This codes for CASSSHRDRASYEQYF.

This sequence joins TRBV6-6 and TRBJ2-1; TRBD1 agrees at 8 bases. Germline values: CDR1 MNHNY, CDR2 SVGAGI (reference sequence). This CDR3 is built from 13 residues. With 10 bases clipped from V and 7 bases from J, the junction kept 9 bases outside the gene matches. The CDR3 protein is CATTQGETNEQFF. CDR3 coding DNA: TGTGCCACCACACAGGGGGAGACGAATGAGCAGTTCTTC.

This rearrangement joins TRBV7-7 to TRBJ2-7, with D possibly matching TRBD2 (5 bases). The CDR3 extends over 13 amino acids. Trimming took 1 base from V and 8 from J, leaving 12 bases between them. Germline V CDR1 and CDR2: SSHAT, FNYEAQ (reference sequence). DNA of the CDR3: TGTGCCAGCAGCTTAGTCCAGTACGGGAAGCAGTACTTC. Amino acids: CASSLVQYGKQYF.

This chain joins TRBV11-2 and TRBJ2-1; 13 nucleotides match TRBD2. The CDR3 is 15 residues long. V dropped 3 bases and J dropped 9; count of bases not matched to a gene: 5. The germline CDR1 and CDR2 sequences are SGHAT and FQNNGV. In DNA form, the CDR3 reads TGTGCCAGCAGCTTTACGGGACTAGCGGGGTCTGAGCAGTTCTTC. Amino acids: CASSFTGLAGSEQFF.

This chain joins TRBV7-9 and TRBJ1-1; D gene unclear. Trimming removed 2 bases at V and 1 base at J, with 11 bases between. The CDR3 contains 15 residues. The germline gives CDR1 SEHNR, CDR2 FQNEAQ (reference sequence). The DNA of the CDR3 is TGTGCCAGCAGCTTACCCCGCGGGCCGAACACTGAAGCTTTCTTT. Protein sequence: CASSLPRGPNTEAFF.

The rearrangement uses TRBV5-4 and TRBJ2-6, with D possibly matching TRBD2 (7 bases). This CDR3 region has 19 residues. The V gene lost 4 bases and the J gene lost 2 bases, with 22 bases spanning the gap. The germline CDR1 and CDR2 sequences are SGHNT and YYREEE (reference sequence). The CDR3 region has the DNA TGTGCCAGCAGCCCAAATCTATCCGGGGGGCGCACTGGGGCCAACGTCCTGACTTTC. Translation: CASSPNLSGGRTGANVLTF.

The chain joins TRBV5-5 to TRBJ1-1; D uncertain. Germline V gene lookup returns CDR1 SGHKS and CDR2 YYEKEE (reference sequence). Between the trimmed V and J ends, which lost 4 bases and 2 bases, there was a span of 15 bases. This CDR3 spans 15 amino acids. For the CDR3, the DNA is TGTGCCAGCAGCCCTCGGACGAGGGCCAACACTGAAGCTTTCTTT. It encodes CASSPRTRANTEAFF. The full variable domain, with the rest looked up from reference TRBV5-5 and TRBJ1-1, is DAGVTQSPTHLIKTRGQQVTLRCSPISGHKSVSWYQQVLGQGPQFIFQYYEKEERGRGNFPDRFSARQFPNYSSELNVNALLLGDSALYLCASSPRTRANTEAFFGQGTRLTVV.

This clone has only a few counts. The chain combines TRBV6-4 with TRBJ2-3, with 8 bases aligning to TRBD2. V dropped 1 base and J dropped 12; count of bases not matched to a gene: 6. The CDR3 is 13 amino acids. The germline gives CDR1 MRHNA, CDR2 SNTAGT. The CDR3 DNA reads TGTGCCAGCAGTGACTATTTGGGGACTAGTCAGTATTTT. This codes for CASSDYLGTSQYF.

In its sample, this clone was seen a few times. V usage is TRBV25-1 and J usage is TRBJ1-1; 7 nucleotides align to TRBD1. V trimming: 5 bases; J trimming: 1 base; junction bases outside the gene matches: 7. The CDR3 length is 15 residues. CDR1 and CDR2 from the germline V gene are MGHDK and SYGVNS. The CDR3 DNA follows: TGTGCCAGCAGTAACTGGGACAGTAAGAACACTGAAGCTTTCTTT. This codes for CASSNWDSKNTEAFF.

The chain is built from TRBV6-6 and TRBJ1-5; D perhaps matches TRBD1 (6 bases). CDR3 length: 15 amino acids. V was trimmed by 6 bases and J by 4 bases, leaving 16 bases between them. CDR1 is MNHNY and CDR2 is SVGAGI in the germline V gene (reference sequence). CDR3 region: CASRPQGPQNQPQHF. The CDR3 DNA is TGTGCCAGCAGACCACAGGGACCCCAAAATCAGCCCCAGCATTTT.

A single count supports this clone. V and J are TRBV23-1 and TRBJ1-6; perhaps TRBD1 as D (5 bases). TRBV23-1 is an open reading frame whose function is uncertain. Trimming removed 4 bases at V and 2 bases at J, with 9 bases between. This CDR3 has 15 residues. The CDR3 bases are TGCGCCAGCAGTCCCTACAGGCCCTATAATTCACCCCTCCACTTT. Translating it yields CASSPYRPYNSPLHF.

This clone occurred a few times. The CDR3 protein is CAWTRSRGGGSYNEQFF. The CDR3 DNA reads TGTGCCTGGACCCGAAGTAGGGGAGGGGGCTCCTACAATGAGCAGTTCTTC. The chain is built from TRBV30 and TRBJ2-1, with TRBD2 as a possible D gene (7 bases). The germline CDR1 and CDR2 sequences are GTSNPN and SVGIG (reference sequence). The CDR3 is made up of 17 amino acids. V lost 4 bases and J 0 bases, leaving 19 bases between the germline ends.

CDR3 bases: TGTGCCAGCACGCAGGGGGACTATGGCTACACCTTC. Its translation: CASTQGDYGYTF. J is TRBJ1-2 and V is TRBV5-6, with 7 bases lining up with TRBD1. V shed 6 bases, J shed 3 bases, and the junction held 2 bases outside the gene matches. The CDR3 extends over 12 amino acids. Germline assignment: CDR1 SGHDT and CDR2 YYEEEE.

A few counts support this clone. The chain recombines TRBV5-6 with TRBJ1-2; TRBD1 agrees at 9 bases. The ends lost 4 bases at V and 4 bases at J; junction bases unmatched: 8. CDR1 and CDR2 (germline): SGHDT, YYEEEE. CDR3 length: 15 residues. The CDR3 region has the DNA TGTGCCAGCAGCAGCGGGACAGGGCCTTTCTATGGCTACACCTTC. Its translation: CASSSGTGPFYGYTF.